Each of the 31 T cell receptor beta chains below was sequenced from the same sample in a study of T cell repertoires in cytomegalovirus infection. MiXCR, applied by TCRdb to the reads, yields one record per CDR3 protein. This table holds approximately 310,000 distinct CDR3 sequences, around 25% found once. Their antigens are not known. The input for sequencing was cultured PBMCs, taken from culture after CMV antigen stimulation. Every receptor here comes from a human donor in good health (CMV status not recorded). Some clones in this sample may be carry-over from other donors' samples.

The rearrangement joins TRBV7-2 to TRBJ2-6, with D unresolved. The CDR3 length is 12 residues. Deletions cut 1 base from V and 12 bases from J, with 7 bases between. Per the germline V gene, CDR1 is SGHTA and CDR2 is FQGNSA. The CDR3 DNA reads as TGTGCCAGCAGCTTAGTTGCGGTCGTCCTGACTTTC. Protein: CASSLVAVVLTF. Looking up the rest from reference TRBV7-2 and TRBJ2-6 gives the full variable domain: GAGVSQSPSNKVTEKGKDVELRCDPISGHTALYWYRQSLGQGLEFLIYFQGNSAPDKSGLPSDRFSAERTGGSVSTLTIQRTQQEDSAVYLCASSLVAVVLTFGAGSRLTVL.

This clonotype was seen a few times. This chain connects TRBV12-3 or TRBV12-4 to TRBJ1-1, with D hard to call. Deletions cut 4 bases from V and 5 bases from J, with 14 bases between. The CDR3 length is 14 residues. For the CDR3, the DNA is TGTGCCAGCAGTTGGCTGGGGATTCGAACTGAAGCTTTCTTT. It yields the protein CASSWLGIRTEAFF.

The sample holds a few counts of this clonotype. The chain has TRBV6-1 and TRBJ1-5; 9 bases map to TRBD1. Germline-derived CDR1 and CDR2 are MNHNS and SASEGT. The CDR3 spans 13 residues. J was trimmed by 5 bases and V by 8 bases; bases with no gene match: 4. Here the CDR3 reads CASGDRVHQPQHF. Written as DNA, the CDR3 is TGTGCCAGCGGGGACAGGGTGCATCAGCCCCAGCATTTT.

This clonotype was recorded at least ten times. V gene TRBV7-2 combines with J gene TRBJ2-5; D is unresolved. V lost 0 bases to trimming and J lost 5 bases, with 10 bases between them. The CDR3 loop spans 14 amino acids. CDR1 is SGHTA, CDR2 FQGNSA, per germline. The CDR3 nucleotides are TGTGCCAGCAGCTTAGCAGTGACTGGGGAGACCCAGTACTTC. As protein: CASSLAVTGETQYF.

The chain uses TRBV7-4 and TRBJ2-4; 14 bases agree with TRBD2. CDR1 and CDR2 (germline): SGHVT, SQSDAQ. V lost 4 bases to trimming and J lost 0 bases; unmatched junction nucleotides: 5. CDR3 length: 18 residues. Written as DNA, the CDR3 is TGTGCCAGCAGCTGGGGACTAGCGGGAGTACTAGCCAAAAACATTCAGTACTTC. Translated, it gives CASSWGLAGVLAKNIQYF.

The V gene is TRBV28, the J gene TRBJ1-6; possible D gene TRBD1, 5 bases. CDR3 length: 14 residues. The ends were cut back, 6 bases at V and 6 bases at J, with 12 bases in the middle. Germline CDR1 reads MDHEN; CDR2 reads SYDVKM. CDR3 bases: TGTGCCAGCAGGGTGGACACATCTAATTCACCCCTCCACTTT. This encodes CASRVDTSNSPLHF.

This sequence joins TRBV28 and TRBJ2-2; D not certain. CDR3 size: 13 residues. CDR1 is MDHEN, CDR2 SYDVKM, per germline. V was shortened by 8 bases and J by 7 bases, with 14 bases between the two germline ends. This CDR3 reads CASYLGFRGELFF. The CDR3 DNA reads TGTGCCAGCTACTTAGGTTTCCGCGGGGAGCTGTTTTTT. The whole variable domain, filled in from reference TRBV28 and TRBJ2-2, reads DVKVTQSSRYLVKRTGEKVFLECVQDMDHENMFWYRQDPGLGLRLIYFSYDVKMKEKGDIPEGYSVSREKKERFSLILESASTNQTSMYLCASYLGFRGELFFGEGSRLTVL.

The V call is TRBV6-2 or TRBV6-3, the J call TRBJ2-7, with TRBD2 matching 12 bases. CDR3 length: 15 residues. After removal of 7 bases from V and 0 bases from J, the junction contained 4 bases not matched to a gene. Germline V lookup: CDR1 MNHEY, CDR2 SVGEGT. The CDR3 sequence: CASTPSGRASYEQYV. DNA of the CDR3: TGTGCCAGCACTCCTAGCGGGAGGGCCTCCTACGAGCAGTACGTC.

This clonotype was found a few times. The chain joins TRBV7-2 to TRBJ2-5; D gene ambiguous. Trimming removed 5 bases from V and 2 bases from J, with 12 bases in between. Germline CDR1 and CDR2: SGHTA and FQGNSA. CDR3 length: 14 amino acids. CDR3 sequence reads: CASSPTGVQETQYF. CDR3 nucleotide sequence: TGTGCCAGCAGCCCCACTGGGGTACAAGAGACCCAGTACTTC.

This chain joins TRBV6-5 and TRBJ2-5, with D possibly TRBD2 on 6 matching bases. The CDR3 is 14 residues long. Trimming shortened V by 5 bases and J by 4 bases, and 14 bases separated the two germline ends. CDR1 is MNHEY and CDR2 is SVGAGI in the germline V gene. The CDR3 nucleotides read TGTGCCAGCAGTCTTCTGCGGGGTAGAGAGACCCAGTACTTC. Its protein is CASSLLRGRETQYF.

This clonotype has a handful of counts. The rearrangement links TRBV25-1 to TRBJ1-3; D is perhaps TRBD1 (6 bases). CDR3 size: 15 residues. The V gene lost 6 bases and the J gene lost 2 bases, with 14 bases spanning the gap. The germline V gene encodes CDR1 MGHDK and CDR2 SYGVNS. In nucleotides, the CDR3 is TGTGCCAGCAGCCAAGGAGGGGGGACTGGAAACACCATATATTTT. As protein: CASSQGGGTGNTIYF.

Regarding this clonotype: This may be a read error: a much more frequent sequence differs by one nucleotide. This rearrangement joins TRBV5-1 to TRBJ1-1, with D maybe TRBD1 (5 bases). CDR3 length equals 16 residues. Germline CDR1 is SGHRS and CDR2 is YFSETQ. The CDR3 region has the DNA TGCGCCAGCAGCTTCGGGATTGGGGGGTTGAACACTGAAGTTTTCTTT. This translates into CASSFGIGGLNTEVFF.

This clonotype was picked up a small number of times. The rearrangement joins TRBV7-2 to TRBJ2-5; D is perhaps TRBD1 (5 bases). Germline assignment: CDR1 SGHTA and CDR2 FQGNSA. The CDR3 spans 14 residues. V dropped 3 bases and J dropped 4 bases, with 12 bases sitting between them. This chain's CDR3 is CASSFSGFSETQYF. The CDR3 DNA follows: TGTGCCAGCAGCTTTTCAGGGTTCTCAGAGACCCAGTACTTC.

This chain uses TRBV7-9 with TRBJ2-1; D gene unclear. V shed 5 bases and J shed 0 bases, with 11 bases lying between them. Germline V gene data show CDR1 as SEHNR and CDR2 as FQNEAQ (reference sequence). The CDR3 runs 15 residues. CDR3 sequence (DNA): TGTGCCAGCAGCCAGACGGGTTACTCCTACAATGAGCAGTTCTTC. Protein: CASSQTGYSYNEQFF.

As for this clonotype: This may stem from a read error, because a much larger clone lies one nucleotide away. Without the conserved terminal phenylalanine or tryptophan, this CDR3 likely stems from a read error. The CDR3 here is CASSFGASGRHQETQYL. The DNA for the CDR3 is TGTGCCAGCAGCTTCGGGGCTAGCGGGAGGCACCAAGAGACCCAGTACCTC. The gene calls are TRBV7-3 and TRBJ2-5, with 11 nucleotides matching TRBD2. Germline V gene lookup returns CDR1 SGHTA and CDR2 FQGTGA. V was clipped by 3 bases and J by 0 bases; unmatched bases: 6. This CDR3 has 17 residues.

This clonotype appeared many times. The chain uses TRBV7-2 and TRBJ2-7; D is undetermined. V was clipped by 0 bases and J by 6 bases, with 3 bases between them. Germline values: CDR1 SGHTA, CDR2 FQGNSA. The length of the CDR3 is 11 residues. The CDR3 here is CASSLAGEQYF. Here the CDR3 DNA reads TGTGCCAGCAGCTTAGCGGGCGAGCAGTACTTC. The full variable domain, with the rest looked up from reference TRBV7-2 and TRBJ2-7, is GAGVSQSPSNKVTEKGKDVELRCDPISGHTALYWYRQSLGQGLEFLIYFQGNSAPDKSGLPSDRFSAERTGGSVSTLTIQRTQQEDSAVYLCASSLAGEQYFGPGTRLTVT.

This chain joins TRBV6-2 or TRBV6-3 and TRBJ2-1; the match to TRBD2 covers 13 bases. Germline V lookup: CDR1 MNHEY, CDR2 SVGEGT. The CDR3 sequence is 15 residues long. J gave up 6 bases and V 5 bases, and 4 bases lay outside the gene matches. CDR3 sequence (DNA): TGTGCCAGCAGTAAAACTAGCGGGAGGGCCAATGAGCAGTTCTTC. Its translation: CASSKTSGRANEQFF.

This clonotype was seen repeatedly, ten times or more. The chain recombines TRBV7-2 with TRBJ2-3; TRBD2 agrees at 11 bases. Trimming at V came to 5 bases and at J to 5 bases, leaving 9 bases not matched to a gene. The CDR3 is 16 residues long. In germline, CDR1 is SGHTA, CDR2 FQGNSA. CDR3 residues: CASSSSSGRRGDTQYF. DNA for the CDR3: TGTGCCAGCAGCAGCTCTAGCGGGAGGAGGGGAGATACGCAGTATTTT.

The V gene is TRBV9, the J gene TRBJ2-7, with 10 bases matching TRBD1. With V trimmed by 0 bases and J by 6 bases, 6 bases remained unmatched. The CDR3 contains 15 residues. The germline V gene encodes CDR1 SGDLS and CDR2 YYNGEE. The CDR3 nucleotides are TGTGCCAGCAGCGTAGGAGCCGGGACAGGGGCCGAGCAGTACTTC. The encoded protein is CASSVGAGTGAEQYF.

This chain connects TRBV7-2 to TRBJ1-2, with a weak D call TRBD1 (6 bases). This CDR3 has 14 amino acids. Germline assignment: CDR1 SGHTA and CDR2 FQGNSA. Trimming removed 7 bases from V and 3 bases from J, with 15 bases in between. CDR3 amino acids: CASITGGGHYGYTF. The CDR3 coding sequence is TGTGCCAGCATCACGGGGGGCGGACACTATGGCTACACCTTC.

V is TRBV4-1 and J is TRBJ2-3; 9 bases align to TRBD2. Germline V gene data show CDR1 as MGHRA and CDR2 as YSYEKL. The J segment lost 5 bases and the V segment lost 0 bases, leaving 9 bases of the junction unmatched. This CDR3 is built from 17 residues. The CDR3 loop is CASSQDLPSGTGDTQYF. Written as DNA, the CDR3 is TGCGCCAGCAGCCAAGATTTGCCTAGCGGGACGGGAGATACGCAGTATTTT.

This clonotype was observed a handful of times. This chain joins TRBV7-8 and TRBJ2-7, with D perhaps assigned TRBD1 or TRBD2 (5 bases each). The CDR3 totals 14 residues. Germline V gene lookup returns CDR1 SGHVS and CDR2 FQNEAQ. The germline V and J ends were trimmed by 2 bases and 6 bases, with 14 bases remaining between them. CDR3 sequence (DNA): TGTGCCAGCAGCTTATGGGGGAGTGTAAGCGAGCAGTACGTC. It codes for CASSLWGSVSEQYV.

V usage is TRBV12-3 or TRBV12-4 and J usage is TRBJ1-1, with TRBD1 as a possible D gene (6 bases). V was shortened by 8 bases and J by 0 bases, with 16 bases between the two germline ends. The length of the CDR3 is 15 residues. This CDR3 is CASPGGRDMNTEAFF. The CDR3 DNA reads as TGTGCCAGCCCCGGGGGCCGCGATATGAACACTGAAGCTTTCTTT.

The CDR3 sequence is CATSRDLADNYGYTF. As DNA, the CDR3 is TGTGCCACCAGCAGAGATCTAGCGGACAACTATGGCTACACCTTC. This rearrangement joins TRBV15 to TRBJ1-2; D unresolved. The V end was cut by 0 bases, the J end by 2 bases, with 10 bases between. From germline, CDR1 is LNHNV and CDR2 YYDKDF (reference sequence). This CDR3 is built from 15 residues.

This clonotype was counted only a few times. The CDR3 bases are TGTGCCAGCAGCCCGGATGAGGGGAGGACAGATACGCAGTATTTT. It codes for CASSPDEGRTDTQYF. The gene calls are TRBV14 and TRBJ2-3, with TRBD2 as a possible D gene (6 bases). In germline, CDR1 is SGHDN, CDR2 FVKESK. V lost 4 bases and J 3 bases, leaving 14 bases between the germline ends. The CDR3 totals 15 residues.

The CDR3 DNA reads TGTGCCAGCAGCCAAGGGTTGGGGACAGAAGAGACCCAGTACTTC. Its protein product is CASSQGLGTEETQYF. V gene TRBV4-2 combines with J gene TRBJ2-5; 7 nucleotides agree with TRBD1. The CDR3 covers 15 residues. Per germline, CDR1 LGHNA and CDR2 YNFKEQ. Losses at the gene ends were 1 base for V and 3 bases for J; bases not matched to a gene: 5.

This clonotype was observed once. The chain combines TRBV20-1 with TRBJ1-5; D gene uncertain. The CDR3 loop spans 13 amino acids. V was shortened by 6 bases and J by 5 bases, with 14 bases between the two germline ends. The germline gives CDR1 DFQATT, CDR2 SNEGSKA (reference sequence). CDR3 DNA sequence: TGCAGTGCCCGGCGGGAGGGCGATCAGCCCCAGCATTTT. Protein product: CSARREGDQPQHF.

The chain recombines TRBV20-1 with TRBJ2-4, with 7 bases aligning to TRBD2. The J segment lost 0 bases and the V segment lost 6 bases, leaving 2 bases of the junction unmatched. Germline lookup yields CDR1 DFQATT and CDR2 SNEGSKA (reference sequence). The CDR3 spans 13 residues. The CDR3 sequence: CSAGRVAKNIQYF. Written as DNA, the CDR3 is TGCAGTGCAGGGAGGGTAGCCAAAAACATTCAGTACTTC.

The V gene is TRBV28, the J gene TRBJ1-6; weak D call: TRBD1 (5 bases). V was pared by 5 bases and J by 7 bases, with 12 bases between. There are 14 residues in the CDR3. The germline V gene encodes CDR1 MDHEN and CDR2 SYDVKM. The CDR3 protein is CASSAPTVNSPLHF. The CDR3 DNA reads TGTGCCAGCAGTGCCCCGACAGTAAATTCACCCCTCCACTTT.

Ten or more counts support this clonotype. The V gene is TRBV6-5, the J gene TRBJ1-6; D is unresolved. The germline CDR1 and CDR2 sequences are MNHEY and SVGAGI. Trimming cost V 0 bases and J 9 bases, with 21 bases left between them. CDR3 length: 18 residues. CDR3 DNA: TGTGCCAGCAGTTACTCGTCTTCGGTCCTAGGGATTCGTTCACCCCTCCACTTT. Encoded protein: CASSYSSSVLGIRSPLHF.

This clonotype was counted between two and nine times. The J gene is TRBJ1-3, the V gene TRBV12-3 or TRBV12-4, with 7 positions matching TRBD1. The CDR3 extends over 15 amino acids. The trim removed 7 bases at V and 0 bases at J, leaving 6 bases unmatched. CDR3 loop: CASKLTGSSGNTIYF. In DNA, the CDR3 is TGTGCCAGCAAATTGACAGGGAGCTCTGGAAACACCATATATTTT.